The rows below give T cell receptor beta chains drawn from one sample of a study of early T cells in non-severe SARS-CoV-2 infection. TCRdb re-derived calls from the 5' RACE reads in MiXCR, one entry per CDR3 protein. The sample shows approximately 100,000 distinct CDR3 sequences, roughly 15% of them seen only once. Sequenced material: whole blood. Receptors originate from an adult who was a healthcare worker with PCR-confirmed SARS-CoV-2 infection or an uninfected control (not recorded which). The CDR3 runs from the conserved cysteine through the conserved F or W. The order of the fields is J gene, D gene, V gene, clone size, CDR3 protein, CDR3 DNA. A D gene is named only where the DNA matches it firmly. Where a row states a size, it is once, few, many or the class of an expanded clone; other rows omit it.

TRBJ2-5,NA,TRBV11-2,few,CASSPRQETQYF,TGTGCCAGCAGCCCCCGCCAAGAGACCCAGTACTTC
TRBJ1-1,TRBD1,TRBV7-9,NA,CASSRGQAAEAFF,TGTGCCAGCAGCCGGGGACAGGCGGCTGAAGCTTTCTTT
TRBJ2-1,TRBD1,TRBV11-2,many,CASSFNRGYNEQFF,TGTGCCAGCAGCTTCAACAGGGGTTACAATGAGCAGTTCTTC
TRBJ2-7,TRBD2,TRBV7-4,few,CASSYPGTSSYEQYF,TGTGCCAGCAGCTACCCCGGGACTAGTAGCTACGAGCAGTACTTC
TRBJ2-3,TRBD1,TRBV2,NA,CAKGGQATDTQYF,TGTGCCAAAGGCGGACAGGCCACAGATACGCAGTATTTT
TRBJ2-1,NA,TRBV12-3/TRBV12-4,NA,CASSFKGDNEQFF,TGTGCCAGCAGTTTTAAGGGGGACAATGAGCAGTTCTTC
TRBJ1-5,NA,TRBV28,few,CASSLVAMPQHF,TGTGCCAGCAGTTTGGTGGCAATGCCCCAGCATTTT
TRBJ2-6,NA,TRBV29-1,few,CSVYPGSGANVLTF,TGCAGCGTTTACCCAGGGTCTGGGGCCAACGTCCTGACTTTC
TRBJ1-5,NA,TRBV28,NA,CASSSNNQPQHF,TGTGCCAGCAGTTCGAACAATCAGCCCCAGCATTTT
TRBJ2-7,TRBD1,TRBV28,many,CASSFRDSDEQYF,TGTGCCAGCAGTTTCCGGGACAGTGACGAGCAGTACTTC
TRBJ2-7,TRBD2,TRBV3-1,few,CASSQGGTSAYEQYF,TGTGCCAGCAGCCAAGGAGGGACTAGTGCCTACGAGCAGTACTTC
TRBJ2-7,TRBD1,TRBV20-1,NA,CSASQTGYEQYF,TGCAGTGCTAGTCAGACAGGGTACGAGCAGTACTTC
TRBJ2-3,NA,TRBV7-2,few,CASSSGQLYDTQYF,TGTGCCAGCAGCTCGGGGCAGCTATACGATACGCAGTATTTT
TRBJ1-5,TRBD1,TRBV10-2,NA,CASSSDRGNQPQHF,TGCGCCAGCAGTTCGGACAGGGGCAATCAGCCCCAGCATTTT
TRBJ2-7,NA,TRBV28,once,CASSLYKETGRHEQYF,TGTGCCAGCAGTTTATATAAGGAAACAGGGCGCCACGAGCAGTACTTC
TRBJ1-1,NA,TRBV7-9,NA,CASSLVPKSHTEAFF,TGTGCCAGCAGCTTAGTCCCTAAATCCCACACTGAAGCTTTCTTT
TRBJ1-1,NA,TRBV18,few,CASSPQMNTEAFF,TGTGCCAGCTCACCACAGATGAACACTGAAGCTTTCTTT
TRBJ2-7,TRBD1,TRBV27,few,CASSGDRRSSYEQYF,TGTGCCAGCAGTGGGGACAGGAGGAGCTCCTACGAGCAGTACTTC
TRBJ1-2,TRBD1,TRBV28,few,CASSLGQGAHGYTF,TGTGCCAGCAGTTTAGGACAGGGGGCGCATGGCTACACCTTC
TRBJ1-3,TRBD1,TRBV28,medium-sized,CASSLHRGAGNTIYF,TGTGCCAGCAGTTTGCACAGGGGGGCTGGAAACACCATATATTTT
TRBJ2-2,NA,TRBV7-7,NA,CASSLVAHTGELFF,TGTGCTAGCAGCTTAGTGGCACACACCGGGGAGCTGTTTTTT
TRBJ2-1,NA,TRBV18,NA,CASRYRLPRGNEQFF,TGTGCCAGCCGTTACCGGCTACCGCGAGGGAATGAGCAGTTCTTC
TRBJ2-3,TRBD2,TRBV11-2,few,CASSHDGTRNTDTQYF,TGTGCCAGCAGTCATGATGGGACTAGGAACACAGATACGCAGTATTTT